Many counts were recorded for the clone carrying this T cell receptor beta chain. The sample originates from a study of regulatory T cells in long-lasting Graves disease. CDR3 regions were amplified by Arm-PCR using iRepertoire HTBI primers to build TCR beta libraries. A single record per CDR3 protein comes from TCRdb applying MiXCR to the multiplex PCR reads. Among around 500,000 distinct CDR3 sequences listed, 13% were seen once. There are 13 residues in the CDR3. Germline CDR1 and CDR2: SNHLY and FYNNEI. V was shortened by 5 bases and J by 3 bases, with 11 bases between the two germline ends. The time point here: newly diagnosed GD, antithyroid drugs for less than 3 months. From RNA extracted from PBMCs, the TCR library was made. Separately, the same data were catalogued under a study of T cells in Graves' hyperthyroidism and ophthalmopathy.

The rearrangement joins TRBV2 to TRBJ2-7; D gene unclear. Sample: peripheral blood mononuclear cells (PBMCs), taken at new diagnosis, from a patient treated with antithyroid drugs. This TCR was sampled from a man in his thirties or forties with Graves disease. The CDR3 bases are TGTGCCAGCAGTCCAGAGTGGAGCTACGAGCAGTACTTC. Translating gives CASSPEWSYEQYF.